A single T cell receptor beta chain is shown here with its context. These data originate in a study of hypomethylating agent response in myelodysplastic syndrome. Study information: Of these patients, roughly six responded (complete response or hematologic improvement) and a few did not. Complete response or hematologic improvement counted as response; others were non-responders.

Survey resolution used two replicates of roughly 200 ng, totaling approximately 400 ng DNA. The data were produced by immunoSEQ multiplex PCR, yet TCRdb's version contains in-frame clones alone and is incomplete. Of roughly 5,000 clones listed, less than 85% are singletons. The germline V and J ends were trimmed by 8 bases and 3 bases, with 19 bases remaining between them. Germline V lookup: CDR1 SNHLY, CDR2 FYNNEI. The CDR3 runs 15 residues. The chain uses TRBV2 and TRBJ1-2, with a possible D match to TRBD1 (5 bases). Sequencing was performed on bone marrow, taken before or after starting hypomethylating agent treatment for myelodysplastic syndrome (not recorded which). This receptor was obtained from a human donor with myelodysplastic syndrome. CDR3 protein: CASSPMGLVYYGYTF. CDR3 DNA sequence: TGTGCCAGCTCACCCATGGGACTTGTCTACTATGGCTACACCTTC.